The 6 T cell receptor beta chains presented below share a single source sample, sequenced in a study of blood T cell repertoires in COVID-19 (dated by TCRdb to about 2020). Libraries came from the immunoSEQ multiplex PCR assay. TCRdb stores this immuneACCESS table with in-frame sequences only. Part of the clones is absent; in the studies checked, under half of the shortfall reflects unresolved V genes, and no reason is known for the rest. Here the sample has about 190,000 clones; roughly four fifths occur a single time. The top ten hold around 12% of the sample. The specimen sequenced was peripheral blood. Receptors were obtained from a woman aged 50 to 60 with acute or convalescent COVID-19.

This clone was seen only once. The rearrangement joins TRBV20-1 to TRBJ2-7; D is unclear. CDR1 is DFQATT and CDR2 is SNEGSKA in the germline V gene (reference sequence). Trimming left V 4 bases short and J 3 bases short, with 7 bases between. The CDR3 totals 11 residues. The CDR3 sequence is CSAKDLYEQYF. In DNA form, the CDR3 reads TGCAGTGCTAAAGACCTCTACGAGCAGTACTTC.

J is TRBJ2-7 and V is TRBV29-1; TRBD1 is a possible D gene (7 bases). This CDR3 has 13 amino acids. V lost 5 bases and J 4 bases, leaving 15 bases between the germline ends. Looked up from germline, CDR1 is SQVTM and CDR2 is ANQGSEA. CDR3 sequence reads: CSVSQQGRYEQYF. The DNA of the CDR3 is TGCAGCGTTAGTCAACAGGGGAGGTACGAGCAGTACTTC.

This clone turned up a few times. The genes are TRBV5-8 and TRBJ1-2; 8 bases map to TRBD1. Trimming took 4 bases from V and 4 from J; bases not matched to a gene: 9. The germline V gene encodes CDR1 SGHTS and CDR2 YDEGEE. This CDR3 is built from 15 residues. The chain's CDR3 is CASSPRTGTSYGYTF. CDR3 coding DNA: TGTGCCAGCAGCCCGCGGACAGGGACCTCCTATGGCTACACCTTC.

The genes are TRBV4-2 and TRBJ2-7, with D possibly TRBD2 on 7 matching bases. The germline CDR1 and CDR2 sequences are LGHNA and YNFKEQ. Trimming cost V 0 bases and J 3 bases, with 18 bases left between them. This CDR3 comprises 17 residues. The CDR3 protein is CASSQDMEGGVSYEQYF. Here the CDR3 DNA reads TGTGCCAGCAGCCAAGATATGGAAGGGGGGGTCAGCTACGAGCAGTACTTC.

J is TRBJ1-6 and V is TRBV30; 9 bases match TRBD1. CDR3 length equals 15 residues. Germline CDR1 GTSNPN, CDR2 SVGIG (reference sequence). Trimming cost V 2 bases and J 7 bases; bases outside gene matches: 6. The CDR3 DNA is TGTGCCTGGAGTTTCCAGACAGGGGGGAATTCACCCCTCCACTTT. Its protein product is CAWSFQTGGNSPLHF.

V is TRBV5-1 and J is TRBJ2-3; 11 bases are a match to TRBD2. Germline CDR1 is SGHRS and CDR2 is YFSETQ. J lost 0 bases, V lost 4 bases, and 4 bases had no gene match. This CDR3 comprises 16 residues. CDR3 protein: CASSRLAGTSTDTQYF. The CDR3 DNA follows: TGCGCCAGCAGCCGACTAGCGGGGACAAGCACAGATACGCAGTATTTT.